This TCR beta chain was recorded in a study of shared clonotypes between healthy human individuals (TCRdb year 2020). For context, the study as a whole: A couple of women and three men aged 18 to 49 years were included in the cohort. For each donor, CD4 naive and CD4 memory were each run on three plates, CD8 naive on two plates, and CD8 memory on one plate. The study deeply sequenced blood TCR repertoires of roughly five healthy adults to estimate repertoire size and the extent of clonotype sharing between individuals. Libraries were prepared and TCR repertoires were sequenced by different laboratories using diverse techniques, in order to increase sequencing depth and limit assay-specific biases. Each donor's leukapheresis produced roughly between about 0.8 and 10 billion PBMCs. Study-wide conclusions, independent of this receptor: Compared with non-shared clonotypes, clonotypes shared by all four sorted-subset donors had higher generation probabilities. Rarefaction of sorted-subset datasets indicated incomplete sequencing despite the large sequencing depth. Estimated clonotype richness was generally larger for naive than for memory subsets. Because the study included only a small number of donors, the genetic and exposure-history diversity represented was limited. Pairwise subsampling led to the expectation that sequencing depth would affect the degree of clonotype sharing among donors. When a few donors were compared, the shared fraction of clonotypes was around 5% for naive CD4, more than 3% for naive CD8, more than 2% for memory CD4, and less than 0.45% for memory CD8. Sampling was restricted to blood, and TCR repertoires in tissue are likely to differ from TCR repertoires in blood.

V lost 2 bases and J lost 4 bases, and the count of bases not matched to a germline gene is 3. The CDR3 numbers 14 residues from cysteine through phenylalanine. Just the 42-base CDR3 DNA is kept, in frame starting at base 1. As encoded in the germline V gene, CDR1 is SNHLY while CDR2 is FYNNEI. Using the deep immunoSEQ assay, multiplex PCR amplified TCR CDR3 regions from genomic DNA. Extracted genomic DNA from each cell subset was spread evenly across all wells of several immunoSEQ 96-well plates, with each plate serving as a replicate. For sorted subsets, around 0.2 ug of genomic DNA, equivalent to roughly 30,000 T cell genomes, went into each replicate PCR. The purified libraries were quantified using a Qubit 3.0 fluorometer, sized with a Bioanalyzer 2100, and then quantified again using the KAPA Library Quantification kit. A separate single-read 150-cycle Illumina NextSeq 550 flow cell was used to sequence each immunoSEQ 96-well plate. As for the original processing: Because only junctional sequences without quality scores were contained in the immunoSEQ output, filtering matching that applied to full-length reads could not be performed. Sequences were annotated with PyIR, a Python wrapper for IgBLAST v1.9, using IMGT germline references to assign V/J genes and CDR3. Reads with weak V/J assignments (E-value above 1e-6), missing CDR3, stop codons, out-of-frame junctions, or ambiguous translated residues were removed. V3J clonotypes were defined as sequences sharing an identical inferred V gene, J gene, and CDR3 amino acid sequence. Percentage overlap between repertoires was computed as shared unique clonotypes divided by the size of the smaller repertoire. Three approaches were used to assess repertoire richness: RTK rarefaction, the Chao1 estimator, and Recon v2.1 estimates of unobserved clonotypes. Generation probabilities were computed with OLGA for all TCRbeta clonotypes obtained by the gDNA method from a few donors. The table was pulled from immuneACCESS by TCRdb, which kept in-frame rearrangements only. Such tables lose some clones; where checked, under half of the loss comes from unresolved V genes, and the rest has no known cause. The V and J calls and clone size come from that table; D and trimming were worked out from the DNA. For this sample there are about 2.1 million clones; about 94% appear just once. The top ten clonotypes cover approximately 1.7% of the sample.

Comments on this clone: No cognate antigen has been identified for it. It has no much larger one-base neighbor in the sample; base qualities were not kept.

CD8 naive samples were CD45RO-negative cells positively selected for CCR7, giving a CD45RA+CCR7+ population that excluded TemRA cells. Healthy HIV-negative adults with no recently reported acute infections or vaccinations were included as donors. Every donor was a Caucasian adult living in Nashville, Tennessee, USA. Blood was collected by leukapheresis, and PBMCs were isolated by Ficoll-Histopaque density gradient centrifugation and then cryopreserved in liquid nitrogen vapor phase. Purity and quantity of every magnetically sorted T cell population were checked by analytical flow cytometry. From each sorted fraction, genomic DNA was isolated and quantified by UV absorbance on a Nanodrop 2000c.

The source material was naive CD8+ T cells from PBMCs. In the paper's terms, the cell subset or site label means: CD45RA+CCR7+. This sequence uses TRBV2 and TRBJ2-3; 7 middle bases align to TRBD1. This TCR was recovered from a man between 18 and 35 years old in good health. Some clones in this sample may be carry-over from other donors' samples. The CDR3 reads CASSETQGADTQYF. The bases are TGTGCCAGCAGTGAAACGCAGGGGGCAGATACGCAGTATTTT. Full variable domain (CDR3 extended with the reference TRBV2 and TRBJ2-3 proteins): EPEVTQTPSHQVTQMGQEVILRCVPISNHLYFYWYRQILGQKVEFLVSFYNNEISEKSEIFDDQFSVERPDGSNFTLKIRSTKLEDSAMYFCASSETQGADTQYFGPGTRLTVL.